This entry is about one T cell receptor (beta chain). Its antigen remains unidentified. The data were obtained in a study of radiotherapy plus CTLA-4 blockade in lung cancer. At the level of the study: Around 18% of enrolled patients responded objectively, and about 31% had disease control.

Notes on the study in general: The authors reported that early blood T cell clone dynamics, with interferon-beta, best predicted response.

Patients with chemo-refractory metastatic non-small-cell lung cancer received focal radiation plus CTLA-4 blockade with ipilimumab. Trimming stripped 7 bases from V and 0 bases from J, with 10 bases between. CDR3 length: 15 amino acids. Per the germline V gene, CDR1 is SNHLY and CDR2 is FYNNEI. Clones were sequenced by immunoSEQ multiplex PCR, and TCRdb holds only the in-frame ones, with some missing. The sample has some 92,000 clones, around four fifths seen once. The material was peripheral blood, obtained from a patient treated with radiotherapy plus ipilimumab. The chain joins TRBV2 to TRBJ2-6; D call uncertain. The origin of this receptor is a human donor with non-small cell lung cancer who had a partial response to radiotherapy plus ipilimumab. In DNA, the CDR3 is TGTGCCAGCACTGCAACATACTCTGGGGCCAACGTCCTGACTTTC. Its translation: CASTATYSGANVLTF.